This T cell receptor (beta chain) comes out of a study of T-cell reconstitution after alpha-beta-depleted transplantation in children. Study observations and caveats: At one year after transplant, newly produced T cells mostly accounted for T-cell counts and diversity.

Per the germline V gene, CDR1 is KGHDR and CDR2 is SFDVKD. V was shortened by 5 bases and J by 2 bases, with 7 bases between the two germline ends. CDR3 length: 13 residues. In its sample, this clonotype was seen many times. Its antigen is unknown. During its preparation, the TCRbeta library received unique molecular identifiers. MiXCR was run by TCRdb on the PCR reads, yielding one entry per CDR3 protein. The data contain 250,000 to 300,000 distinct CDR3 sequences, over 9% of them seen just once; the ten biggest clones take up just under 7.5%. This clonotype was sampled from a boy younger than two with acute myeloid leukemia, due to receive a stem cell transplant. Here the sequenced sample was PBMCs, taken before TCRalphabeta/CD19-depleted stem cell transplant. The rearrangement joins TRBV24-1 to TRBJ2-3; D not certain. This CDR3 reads CATSGYTTDTQYF. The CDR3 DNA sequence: TGTGCCACCAGTGGGTATACCACAGATACGCAGTATTTT.